This entry describes one T cell receptor (beta chain). This clone's antigen is unknown. Per-base qualities were not stored, and no clone one base away is much larger. The sample is drawn from a study of cytomegalovirus exposure and HLA in healthy donors listed by TCRdb under 2017. Study-wide context: An earlier analysis of about 560 of the donors reported approximately 300 Gb of sequence data and around 100 million unique TCR beta sequences obtained from about 170 million T cells. Alongside the repertoire data, information on donor age, sex, ethnicity and CMV serostatus was compiled. Every discovery cohort repertoire had been produced on one sequencing platform. Among around 400 genotyped donors of the cohort, an average of roughly 240,000 unique TCR beta nucleotide sequences were sequenced per donor, around 20% of them non-productive. To predict cytomegalovirus infection status, the study brought together high-throughput TCR immunosequencing, statistical association of individual TCRs with disease status, and machine learning. The later analysis used no new phenotypic data to find candidate immune exposures, relying instead on TCR beta sequences and their occurrence across donors. About 310 gigabases of sequencing data and 70 million to 100 million unique TCR sequences were included in an early release covering 550 to 650 HLA-typed donors. The genetic ancestry cluster associated with self-reported Caucasian donors included approximately 85% of the roughly 400 genotyped donors. A later analysis re-examined previously published TCR beta repertoires from over 500 donors and added high-resolution HLA genotyping to investigate patterns of TCR occurrence. The study profiled the T cell repertoires of around 700 subjects by immunosequencing and related them to cytomegalovirus serostatus. Because of strong linkage in the cohort, roughly five DR-DQ haplotypes were treated as single units for association and clustering. Both class I and class II loci were covered by HLA typing, at four-digit resolution. Genome-wide SNP genotypes for about three fifths of the roughly 670 donors were used in a later genetic analysis, which treated that subset as a discovery cohort. Typing coverage differed by locus: A, B, C, DRB1 and DQB1 were typed in about 620-640 donors, DQA1 in roughly 500, DPA1 in 600 to 610, and DPB1 in 400 to 480. Besides the first cohort of roughly 640 subjects, a separate validation cohort made up of over a hundred different subjects was used. The aim of the study was to test whether cataloging public T cell receptors could identify signatures of past pathogen exposure. An earlier analysis of around 580 of the donors used high-throughput TCR beta sequencing to judge whether each TCR beta V gene segment behaved as functional or pseudogenic.

Spanning cysteine to phenylalanine, the CDR3 consists of 17 amino acids. Only the CDR3 part of the read is kept: 51 bases, read in frame from the first base. CDR1 and CDR2 are drawn from the germline V gene: ENHRY, SYGVKD. Ends trimmed: V by 6 bases, J by 6 bases; bases unmatched to a gene: 17. The cohort was made up of about 670 healthy bone marrow donors. Cohort members were all nominally healthy when sampled, although unrecorded immune exposures were likely present. The donor was CMV seropositive and was included in the group of 300 or so seropositive cohort members. Every donor gave a peripheral blood sample, and the peripheral blood mononuclear cells from that sample were used for TCR beta sequencing. The Qiagen DNeasy Blood Extraction Kit was used to extract genomic DNA from the blood cell samples. The protocol used for the library was the immunoSEQ multiplex PCR assay. For the multiplex PCR, a mixture combining 60 forward primers for TCR Vbeta segments and 13 reverse primers for TCR Jbeta segments was used. The CDR3 region of rearranged TCR beta genes was amplified from genomic DNA with a multiplex PCR assay. Amplified TCR beta libraries were sequenced as 87-base-pair reads on the Illumina HiSeq System. As for how the authors treated the data: A later analysis counted about 80 million unique TCR beta chains across the 500 to 850 repertoires, and roughly 9.9 million of these chains were shared by at least two donors. A nearest-neighbor algorithm error-corrected the raw reads and collapsed the reads into unique sequences, merging closely related sequences to remove PCR and sequencing errors. To assign V, D and J gene segments, CDR3 sequences were aligned to IMGT reference sequences. Each retained sequence needed at least a six-nucleotide match to both a V gene segment and a J gene segment. Rearrangements were called productive when the CDR3 lacked stop codons and stayed in frame with V and J; all others were non-productive. CDR3 was defined by IMGT convention, running from the second conserved V-encoded cysteine to the conserved J-encoded phenylalanine. The earlier analysis of about 640 of the donors excluded any sequence lacking an unambiguous match to a single V gene segment. In an earlier analysis of a few hundred of the donors, a V segment was called functional when productive rearrangements were above 56.7%, and segregating when the standard deviation between donors exceeded 5%. To diagnose cytomegalovirus status from the catalog of TCR beta chain sequences, a statistical classification framework was built. A later analysis assigned V and J genes by comparing TCR nucleotide sequences with IMGT/GENE-DB human TR gene sequences. Using the TCRdist pipeline, a later analysis assigned CDR3 sequences along with most-parsimonious VDJ recombination scenarios. In a later analysis, each TCR beta chain was defined by its CDR3 amino acid sequence together with its V-gene family, and reads without a unique V-gene family were excluded. To address suspected cross-contamination and a sequencing artifact, a later analysis removed 550 to 750 highly shared, low-generation-probability nucleotide sequences. For each public chain, a later analysis derived a clonal expansion index from normalized ranks of inferred template counts within each repertoire. In a later analysis, generation probabilities were computed using a VDJ recombination model fitted to out-of-frame rearrangements, and the results were checked against IGoR. In a later analysis, hypergeometric tests were used to score TCR-TCR, TCR-HLA and TCR-CMV co-occurrence, with a repertoire-size bias correction applied to TCR pairs. In a later analysis, false discovery rates were estimated by permuting HLA or CMV assignments 20 times. In a later analysis, co-occurring TCRs were grouped with DBSCAN, and TCRdist sequence similarity was added when clustering was performed within HLA-allele-positive subsets. Co-occurrence clustering excluded repertoires with fewer than 30,000 or more than 120,000 public chains, plus five with anomalous nucleotide sharing. TCRdb retrieved this table from immuneACCESS and kept in-frame rearrangements only. Not all clones are present; in checked studies, unresolved V genes account for under half, and no reason is known for the remainder. The V and J calls and clone size are taken from that table; D and trimming were inferred from the DNA. In all, the sample holds under 140,000 clones, and 76% of those were seen once. The ten largest clones take up roughly an eighth of the sample.

Beyond this particular receptor, the publication reports: In a later analysis, HLA-associated TCR beta chains showed more clonal expansion and lower generation probabilities than non-associated chains that were equally common. Specific HLA alleles were associated with 16,951 TCR beta sequences at a false discovery rate of 0.05 in a later analysis. Assigning TCR associations to individual alleles was difficult when HLA alleles, especially DR and DQ, strongly co-occurred. A later analysis found that TCR association rates varied across HLA loci, with DRB1 alleles showing the most associated TCRs and HLA-C alleles the fewest. The cohort was sequenced for TCR beta chains only, and without alpha or paired-chain data the features that could be detected were limited. A later genetic analysis reported fewer N-insertions in productive TCRs among donors in an Asian-associated ancestry cluster than the roughly 720-donor mean. Most CMV-associated TCR beta chains appeared to be HLA-restricted in a later analysis, and the HLA associations seemed to be driven largely by CMV exposure. Because HLA typing was unavailable for some donors at each locus, only the typed subset was used in association tests. Linkage disequilibrium might explain the correlated functional status among segregating V segments, but an unknown experimental factor could not be excluded. The classifier was reported to diagnose cytomegalovirus status with high specificity and sensitivity in both the original and validation cohorts. A further reported finding was that TCR beta sequences accurately predicted the HLA-A and HLA-B alleles for most subjects in the first cohort. Presence/absence analyses assumed roughly uniform sequencing depth across donors, an assumption that may not hold. In the study, around 150 TCR beta chains were listed as associated with cytomegalovirus. A cluster of highly shared sequence variants was judged likely to represent a technical artifact of the sequencing pipeline. According to a later analysis, parvovirus B19, influenza, CMV and Epstein-Barr virus appeared linked to several top co-occurrence clusters. The earlier analysis of 587 of the donors excluded 15 to 20 rarely observed V segments, including chromosome 9 orphons, because counts were too low. The authors suggested that the approach could potentially be generalized to other disease states and immunological phenotypes. Most TCR sequences were observed very rarely across donors, whereas some public TCRs were present in many individuals. Some IMGT-functional V segments, including TRBV6-2 and TRBV6-3, could not be distinguished by the 87-base-pair reads and were therefore excluded. In an earlier analysis of fewer than 750 of the donors, most TCR beta V segments were observed in productive rearrangements about 90% or about 30% of the time, broadly matching IMGT annotations. In vitro tests confirmed that a few of the cytomegalovirus-associated TCR beta chains recognize cytomegalovirus antigens. For the cohort, immune exposure information was limited to CMV serostatus. An association between a missense DCLRE1C variant and V-gene and J-gene trimming of TCR beta chains was found in a later genetic analysis and replicated in an independent cohort.

The chain links TRBV10-3 with TRBJ2-1; the junction holds 7 bases that match TRBD2. The source of this sequence is a man in his thirties or forties in good health and CMV-seropositive. The material sequenced was PBMCs. The DNA reads TGTGCCATCAGGTCGACCGCGGCCTCATGGGGGGGCAATGAGCAGTTCTTC. Translated, it reads CAIRSTAASWGGNEQFF.